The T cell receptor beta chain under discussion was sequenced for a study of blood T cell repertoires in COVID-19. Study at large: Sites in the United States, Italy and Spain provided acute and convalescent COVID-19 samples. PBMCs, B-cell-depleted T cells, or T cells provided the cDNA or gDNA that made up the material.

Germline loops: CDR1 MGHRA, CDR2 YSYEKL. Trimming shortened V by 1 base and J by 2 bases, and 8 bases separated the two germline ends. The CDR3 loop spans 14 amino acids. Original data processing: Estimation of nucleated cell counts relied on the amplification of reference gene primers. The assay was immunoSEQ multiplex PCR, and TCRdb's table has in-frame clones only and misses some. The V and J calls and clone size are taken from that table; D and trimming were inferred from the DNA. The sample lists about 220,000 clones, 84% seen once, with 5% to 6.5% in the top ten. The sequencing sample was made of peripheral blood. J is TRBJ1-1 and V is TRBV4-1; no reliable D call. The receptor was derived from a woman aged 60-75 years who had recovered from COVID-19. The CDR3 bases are TGCGCCAGCAGCCAAGGCCCGGGAAACACTGAAGCTTTCTTT. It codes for CASSQGPGNTEAFF.